This TCR beta chain appears in the sequencing data of a study of T-cell reconstitution after alpha-beta-depleted transplantation in children. Points from the study as a whole: There were some patients whose high TCRbeta diversity at day 60 came from surviving recipient T cells and thymic progenitors.

The CDR3 is 13 residues long. CDR1 is MNHEY, CDR2 SVGEGT, per germline. V lost 7 bases, J lost 0 bases, and 8 bases lay in between. This clonotype was counted a few times. Its antigen is not known. The TCRbeta library was prepared with unique molecular identifiers. Via MiXCR, TCRdb re-called the PCR reads, giving one row per CDR3 protein. The sample carries around 490,000 distinct CDR3 sequences, about an eighth recorded once. Here the sequenced sample was PBMCs, mostly from graft donor cells, taken 180 days after TCRalphabeta/CD19-depleted stem cell transplant. This TCR derives from a female patient under 10 years old who had a stem cell transplant for aplastic anemia, so the T cells may come from the graft donor. The chain recombines TRBV6-2 or TRBV6-3 with TRBJ2-3; D unclear. CDR3 sequence: CASTYASTDTQYF. CDR3 nucleotides: TGTGCCAGCACCTACGCTAGCACAGATACGCAGTATTTT.